This is a list of T cell receptor beta chains from one sample in a study of control samples from healthy donors and cancer patients. Data came from immunoSEQ multiplex PCR; TCRdb stores just in-frame clones and leaves some out. Counted here are about 190,000 clones, approximately 90% occurring once; the ten biggest clones make up 1.5% to 2%. Sequenced sample: blood. Receptors were obtained from a young man in good health. The CDR3 runs from the conserved cysteine through the conserved F or W. The D gene is left open where the match is weak. Clone size is not always given. Where it is, it says once, few, many or a class for expanded clones.

D,size,V,J,CDR3,DNA
TRBD2,-,TRBV2,TRBJ2-4,CASRGGASGGGLAKNIQYF,TGTGCCAGCAGAGGCGGAGCTAGCGGGGGGGGATTAGCCAAAAACATTCAGTACTTC
-,-,TRBV9,TRBJ2-3,CASSVGLGTDTQYF,TGTGCCAGCAGCGTAGGCCTTGGCACAGATACGCAGTATTTT
TRBD1,-,TRBV2,TRBJ1-6,CASRISGTGNSPLHF,TGTGCCAGCAGAATTTCCGGGACAGGGAATTCACCCCTCCACTTT
-,-,TRBV28,TRBJ2-7,CASSFLSGAPYEQYF,TGTGCCAGCAGTTTCTTGTCCGGGGCCCCCTACGAGCAGTACTTC
TRBD1,few,TRBV24-1,TRBJ2-1,CATSDEGTGGGNEQFF,TGTGCCACCAGTGATGAGGGGACAGGGGGCGGGAATGAGCAGTTCTTC
-,-,TRBV6-1,TRBJ1-4,CASSEAGYLGEKLFF,TGTGCCAGCAGTGAAGCGGGCTACTTGGGTGAAAAACTGTTTTTT
-,-,TRBV19,TRBJ1-1,CASSAGTNEAFF,TGTGCCAGTAGTGCCGGGACAAACGAAGCTTTCTTT
-,-,TRBV6-5,TRBJ2-7,CASRRDGGFSYEQYF,TGTGCCAGCAGAAGGGACGGTGGCTTCTCCTACGAGCAGTACTTC
-,-,TRBV6-5,TRBJ1-2,CASTGSGRGLSGYTF,TGTGCCAGCACCGGATCAGGGAGGGGTTTATCCGGCTACACCTTC
-,-,TRBV6-5,TRBJ2-7,CASSYSSGVSYEQYF,TGTGCCAGCAGCTATTCCTCCGGGGTCTCCTACGAGCAGTACTTC
-,-,TRBV12-1,TRBJ1-4,CASSFQTRGEKLFF,TGTGCCAGCAGCTTTCAGACAAGGGGTGAAAAACTGTTTTTT
-,-,TRBV4-1,TRBJ2-2,CASSQMTGRPGELFF,TGCGCCAGCAGCCAAATGACAGGGAGGCCCGGGGAGCTGTTTTTT
TRBD2,-,TRBV6-2/TRBV6-3,TRBJ2-7,CASSYSKAGEIYEQYF,TGTGCCAGCAGTTACTCGAAAGCGGGGGAAATATACGAGCAGTACTTC
-,-,TRBV7-8,TRBJ1-4,CASSFGSGTATNEKLFF,TGTGCCAGCAGCTTTGGGTCAGGGACGGCAACTAATGAAAAACTGTTTTTT
-,-,TRBV6-1,TRBJ2-3,CASSERTGSTDTQYF,TGTGCCAGCAGTGAAAGGACGGGTAGCACAGATACGCAGTATTTT
TRBD1,once,TRBV6-5,TRBJ1-2,CASSADRAAGYTF,TGTGCCAGCAGCGCGGACAGGGCTGCTGGCTACACCTTC
TRBD1,-,TRBV7-8,TRBJ1-1,CASSKRTGTMNTEAFF,TGTGCCAGCAGCAAAAGGACAGGCACGATGAACACTGAAGCTTTCTTT
-,-,TRBV12-5,TRBJ2-4,CASGPDVGSRNIQYF,TGTGCTAGTGGTCCGGATGTAGGCTCGAGGAACATTCAGTACTTC
-,-,TRBV5-1,TRBJ2-6,CASSFSGANVLTF,TGCGCCAGCAGCTTCTCTGGGGCCAACGTCCTGACTTTC
-,few,TRBV7-9,TRBJ2-1,CASSFGPEQFF,TGTGCCAGCAGCTTTGGACCGGAGCAGTTCTTC
TRBD1,-,TRBV11-2,TRBJ2-2,CASRSRTGQTGELFF,TGTGCCAGCCGTTCTAGGACAGGGCAAACCGGGGAGCTGTTTTTT
-,-,TRBV5-6,TRBJ1-6,CASSLETAAYNSPLHF,TGTGCCAGCAGCTTGGAAACCGCCGCCTATAATTCACCCCTCCACTTT
TRBD2,few,TRBV2,TRBJ2-1,CASSERGGGPDEQFF,TGTGCCAGCAGTGAAAGGGGCGGGGGGCCAGATGAGCAGTTCTTC
-,-,TRBV2,TRBJ1-2,CASSAQGAVGYTF,TGTGCCAGCAGTGCACAGGGAGCCGTCGGCTACACCTTC
-,-,TRBV9,TRBJ2-1,CASSVEAAAGGYNEQFF,TGTGCCAGCAGCGTAGAGGCCGCTGCAGGGGGGTACAATGAGCAGTTCTTC
TRBD2,once,TRBV6-5,TRBJ2-3,CASSYERGATDTQYF,TGTGCCAGCAGTTACGAGCGGGGGGCCACAGATACGCAGTATTTT
TRBD2,-,TRBV5-1,TRBJ2-1,CASSLGWEGYNEQFF,TGCGCCAGCAGCTTGGGCTGGGAGGGTTACAATGAGCAGTTCTTC
-,-,TRBV30,TRBJ2-1,CAWRLVAGAPEQFF,TGTGCCTGGAGGTTAGTTGCAGGCGCACCTGAGCAGTTCTTC
TRBD2,once,TRBV18,TRBJ2-7,CASSDRGVYEQYF,TGTGCCAGCTCGGACCGGGGGGTCTACGAGCAGTACTTC
-,-,TRBV18,TRBJ2-3,CASSPSGTLSTDTQYF,TGTGCCAGCTCACCATCCGGGACTTTGAGCACAGATACGCAGTATTTT
-,-,TRBV6-5,TRBJ1-1,CASRPRVDTEAFF,TGTGCCAGCAGGCCTAGGGTGGACACTGAAGCTTTCTTT
TRBD1,-,TRBV4-1,TRBJ1-2,CTSSLRDRDFYGYTF,TGCACCAGCAGCCTCCGGGACAGGGATTTTTATGGCTACACCTTC
-,-,TRBV5-1,TRBJ1-4,CASSRGAQNAPFEKLFF,TGCGCCAGCAGCCGGGGGGCCCAAAACGCCCCCTTTGAAAAACTGTTTTTT
-,-,TRBV12-5,TRBJ2-7,CASGSGTNEQYF,TGTGCTAGTGGTTCCGGGACAAACGAGCAGTACTTC
-,-,TRBV7-9,TRBJ2-3,CASSFPHLQKAVSDTQYF,TGTGCCAGCAGCTTCCCGCACCTACAGAAGGCGGTTTCGGATACGCAGTATTTT
TRBD2,-,TRBV7-2,TRBJ2-3,CASSPSGATDTQYF,TGTGCCAGCAGCCCTAGCGGGGCGACAGATACGCAGTATTTT
-,-,TRBV5-1,TRBJ2-2,CASSLEGGIFGELFF,TGCGCCAGCAGCTTGGAGGGGGGAATTTTCGGGGAGCTGTTTTTT
-,-,TRBV6-4,TRBJ2-2,CASRETVTGELFF,TGTGCCAGCAGAGAGACAGTCACCGGGGAGCTGTTTTTT
-,-,TRBV30,TRBJ2-7,CAWSFVRPSLEQYF,TGTGCCTGGAGCTTCGTACGCCCATCCCTCGAGCAGTACTTC
-,few,TRBV27,TRBJ2-7,CASSPRRGFIYF,TGTGCCAGCAGTCCTCGCAGGGGATTCATCTACTTC
-,-,TRBV5-1,TRBJ2-7,CASSLEAYEQYF,TGCGCCAGCAGCTTAGAAGCCTACGAGCAGTACTTC
TRBD2,-,TRBV7-2,TRBJ2-7,CASSEGGGTTYEQYF,TGTGCCAGCAGCGAAGGCGGGGGGACCACCTACGAGCAGTACTTC
TRBD1,-,TRBV18,TRBJ2-7,CASSPLGTGHDEQYF,TGTGCCAGCTCACCCCTCGGGACAGGGCACGACGAGCAGTACTTC
TRBD1,-,TRBV24-1,TRBJ2-7,CATSDSSRDRGTYEQYF,TGTGCCACCAGTGATTCAAGCCGGGACAGGGGTACCTACGAGCAGTACTTC